These 32 T cell receptor beta chains came from one sample sequenced in a study of PD-1 blockade in classical Hodgkin lymphoma. Patients all relapsed after autologous stem cell transplantation, and there was variation in brentuximab vedotin exposure. Libraries were prepared by immunoSEQ multiplex PCR; TCRdb keeps only in-frame clonotypes and omits some of them. There are about 90,000 clones in the sample; 89% occur only once, and about 10% lies in the top ten. The sample was peripheral blood mononuclear cells (PBMCs), taken before the second cycle of nivolumab. These receptors came from a human donor with classical Hodgkin lymphoma.

This clone was recorded once. This sequence joins TRBV19 and TRBJ1-4, with TRBD1 as a possible D gene (6 bases). Germline V gene data show CDR1 as LNHDA and CDR2 as SQIVND (reference sequence). The CDR3 runs 17 residues. The V end was cut by 3 bases, the J end by 7 bases, with 21 bases between. The CDR3, as DNA: TGTGCCAGTAGTATTATTGGCCCCAGGGGAGTTGGTGAAAAACTGTTTTTT. As protein: CASSIIGPRGVGEKLFF. Supplemented by reference TRBV19 and TRBJ1-4, the full variable domain reads DGGITQSPKYLFRKEGQNVTLSCEQNLNHDAMYWYRQDPGQGLRLIYYSQIVNDFQKGDIAEGYSVSREKKESFPLTVTSAQKNPTAFYLCASSIIGPRGVGEKLFFGSGTQLSVL.

This clone has a single count. The chain carries TRBV27 and TRBJ2-2; the D gene is possibly TRBD2 (6 bases). Germline V gene sequence: CDR1 MNHEY, CDR2 SMNVEV (reference sequence). The CDR3 is made up of 16 amino acids. V lost 6 bases to trimming and J lost 0 bases, with 14 bases between them. The CDR3 DNA follows: TGTGCCAGCAGCTTAGGGGACTCCACGAACACCGGGGAGCTGTTTTTT. Amino acid sequence: CASSLGDSTNTGELFF.

This chain connects TRBV28 to TRBJ2-7, with 7 bases fitting TRBD2. Germline CDR1 is MDHEN and CDR2 is SYDVKM. The CDR3 covers 13 residues. Trimming cost V 8 bases and J 5 bases; bases outside gene matches: 9. The DNA for the CDR3 is TGTGCCAGCGGGGGAGGGCCGGTGGACGAGCAGTACTTC. Protein sequence: CASGGGPVDEQYF.

The chain joins TRBV6-1 to TRBJ1-1; D not certain. V was trimmed by 2 bases and J by 4 bases, leaving 14 bases between them. The CDR3 covers 15 residues. The germline V gene has CDR1 MNHNS and CDR2 SASEGT. CDR3 DNA sequence: TGTGCCAGCAGTGAACCGCGGGGAGGCGGCACTGAAGCTTTCTTT. It yields the protein CASSEPRGGGTEAFF.

The genes are TRBV18 and TRBJ2-7; D is possibly TRBD1 (6 bases). Germline assignment: CDR1 KGHSH and CDR2 LQKENI. The length of the CDR3 is 15 residues. Trimming pared 3 bases from V and 1 base from J, leaving 13 bases between. The CDR3 nucleotides are TGTGCCAGCTCACCCGCCGGGACACTGTCCTACGAGCAGTACTTC. This codes for CASSPAGTLSYEQYF.

The chain carries TRBV19 and TRBJ1-5, with 8 bases aligning to TRBD1. The CDR3 spans 14 residues. The V gene's germline CDR1 is LNHDA and CDR2 SQIVND (reference sequence). V gave up 6 bases and J gave up 3 bases; unmatched junction bases: 4. In DNA, the CDR3 is TGTGCCAGTAGGCCAGGGGGCGTCAATCAGCCCCAGCATTTT. Translated, it gives CASRPGGVNQPQHF.

In this sample, this clone turned up once. The chain uses TRBV9 and TRBJ2-1, with 9 nucleotides matching TRBD2. Per the germline V gene, CDR1 is SGDLS and CDR2 is YYNGEE. This CDR3 is 17 amino acids long. V was pared by 0 bases and J by 5 bases, with 9 bases of the junction left unmatched. CDR3 DNA sequence: TGTGCCAGCAGCGTAGCCTCCCTGCGGGAGGGCAACAATGAGCAGTTCTTC. Its protein is CASSVASLREGNNEQFF.

V is TRBV10-1 and J is TRBJ2-1; D is tentatively TRBD1 or TRBD2 (5 bases each). Trimming removed 4 bases from V and 4 bases from J, with 14 bases in between. This CDR3 has 15 amino acids. The germline V gene encodes CDR1 WNHNN and CDR2 SYGVQD (reference sequence). Here the CDR3 reads CASSGYRDEYNEQFF. In nucleotides, the CDR3 is TGCGCCAGCAGTGGGTACCGGGACGAATACAATGAGCAGTTCTTC.

This chain joins TRBV6-6 and TRBJ1-1; possibly TRBD1 for D (6 bases). There are 15 residues in the CDR3. Trimming left V 7 bases short and J 1 base short, with 16 bases between. Germline values: CDR1 MNHNY, CDR2 SVGAGI (reference sequence). The chain's CDR3 is CASKASTGWNTEAFF. The CDR3 DNA follows: TGTGCCAGCAAAGCTTCGACAGGCTGGAACACTGAAGCTTTCTTT.

The CDR3 nucleotides are TGTGCCAGTAGTGGCCGACGGGACGGCTCAACTAATGAAAAACTGTTTTTT. This codes for CASSGRRDGSTNEKLFF. The chain links TRBV19 to TRBJ1-4; TRBD1 is a possible D gene (5 bases). The V and J ends lost 5 bases and 0 bases respectively, with 16 bases between them. The CDR3 length is 17 residues. Germline values: CDR1 LNHDA, CDR2 SQIVND (reference sequence).

The chain joins TRBV5-5 to TRBJ2-6, with D unresolved. CDR3 length: 15 residues. CDR1 and CDR2 from the germline V gene are SGHKS and YYEKEE (reference sequence). V was cut by 1 base and J by 4 bases, with 9 bases left in between. This CDR3 reads CASSLPRSGANVLTF. The CDR3 nucleotides are TGTGCCAGCAGCTTGCCCCGGTCCGGGGCCAACGTCCTGACTTTC.

The rearrangement links TRBV6-5 to TRBJ1-1, with D tentatively TRBD1 (5 bases). Looked up from germline, CDR1 is MNHEY and CDR2 is SVGAGI. The ends were cut back, 5 bases at V and 8 bases at J, with 15 bases in the middle. There are 13 residues in the CDR3. The CDR3, as DNA: TGTGCCAGCAGTCCCGTTTTTGGGGCGGAAGCTTTCTTT. Translating it yields CASSPVFGAEAFF.

The chain is built from TRBV29-1 and TRBJ2-4; the D gene is possibly TRBD1 (5 bases). V lost 5 bases and J 7 bases, leaving 15 bases between the germline ends. The CDR3 consists of 13 residues. The germline gives CDR1 SQVTM, CDR2 ANQGSEA. Here the CDR3 DNA reads TGCAGCGTTACCAGGGATAGTATGAACATTCAGTACTTC. It translates to CSVTRDSMNIQYF. Full variable domain (remainder filled in from reference TRBV29-1 and TRBJ2-4): SAVISQKPSRDICQRGTSLTIQCQVDSQVTMMFWYRQQPGQSLTLIATANQGSEATYESGFVIDKFPISRPNLTFSTLTVSNMSPEDSSIYLCSVTRDSMNIQYFGAGTRLSVL.

The rearrangement joins TRBV5-1 to TRBJ1-4; perhaps TRBD1 as D (6 bases). This CDR3 spans 15 amino acids. Germline V lookup: CDR1 SGHRS, CDR2 YFSETQ. V was shortened by 4 bases and J by 2 bases, with 12 bases between the two germline ends. Written as DNA, the CDR3 is TGCGCCAGCAGCCCTACAGGGTTTACTAATGAAAAACTGTTTTTT. Residues: CASSPTGFTNEKLFF.

The chain joins TRBV2 to TRBJ2-3; D unclear. This CDR3 has 13 residues. Germline CDR1 reads SNHLY; CDR2 reads FYNNEI. Trimming took off 6 bases at V and 4 bases at J, with 11 bases between the two ends. The CDR3 here is CASSAETSDTQYF. The CDR3 DNA follows: TGTGCCAGCAGCGCTGAGACGTCAGATACGCAGTATTTT.

This chain uses TRBV27 with TRBJ2-3; tentative D call: TRBD2 (6 bases). Trimming stripped 2 bases from V and 2 bases from J, with 17 bases between. This CDR3 has 17 residues. Germline CDR1 MNHEY, CDR2 SMNVEV (reference sequence). CDR3 DNA: TGTGCCAGCAGTTTACCCCCCGGGAGTAGTGACACAGATACGCAGTATTTT. Its translation: CASSLPPGSSDTDTQYF.

The genes are TRBV6-6 and TRBJ2-7, with D perhaps TRBD2 (7 bases). V was cut by 0 bases and J by 6 bases, with 12 bases left in between. Germline lookup yields CDR1 MNHNY and CDR2 SVGAGI (reference sequence). The CDR3 loop spans 14 amino acids. CDR3 residues: CASSYSGGAREQYF. CDR3 nucleotide sequence: TGTGCCAGCAGTTACTCTGGGGGGGCGCGCGAGCAGTACTTC.

The J gene is TRBJ1-5, the V gene TRBV18; 9 bases agree with TRBD1. This CDR3 spans 17 amino acids. V was pared by 0 bases and J by 5 bases, with 8 bases of the junction left unmatched. Germline V gene data show CDR1 as KGHSH and CDR2 as LQKENI. The CDR3 region is CASSPPIRTGVDQPQHF. Here the CDR3 DNA reads TGTGCCAGCTCACCACCGATCCGGACAGGGGTCGATCAGCCCCAGCATTTT.

J is TRBJ2-3 and V is TRBV28; possibly TRBD1 or TRBD2 for D (5 bases each). V shed 6 bases and J shed 6 bases, with 7 bases lying between them. The CDR3 runs 11 residues. CDR1 is MDHEN, CDR2 SYDVKM, per germline. The CDR3 region is CASSWGDTQYF. DNA of the CDR3: TGTGCCAGCAGCTGGGGGGATACGCAGTATTTT.

The chain uses TRBV2 and TRBJ2-1; 8 bases line up with TRBD1. V lost 6 bases and J lost 10; bases outside the gene matches: 8. The CDR3 covers 13 residues. The germline gives CDR1 SNHLY, CDR2 FYNNEI. Here the CDR3 DNA reads TGTGCCAGCAGCCTGGGACAGGTAAAGGAGCAGTTCTTC. Translating it yields CASSLGQVKEQFF.

By proportion, this clone is medium-sized. The chain couples TRBV7-2 to TRBJ2-7, with TRBD2 matching 15 bases. V was pared by 5 bases and J by 12 bases, with 5 bases of the junction left unmatched. This CDR3 is built from 13 residues. Germline values: CDR1 SGHTA, CDR2 FQGNSA. CDR3 DNA: TGTGCCAGCAGCGCAGGACTAGCGGGAGGGCCGTACTTC. The encoded protein is CASSAGLAGGPYF.

The chain carries TRBV9 and TRBJ2-3, with D possibly matching TRBD2 (6 bases). Trimming left V 5 bases short and J 9 bases short, with 16 bases between. Germline values: CDR1 SGDLS, CDR2 YYNGEE. This CDR3 contains 13 residues. This CDR3 reads CASSGDFFVTQYF. The CDR3 DNA reads as TGTGCCAGCAGTGGGGACTTCTTTGTGACGCAGTATTTT.

This rearrangement joins TRBV10-1 to TRBJ2-2; no clear D. This CDR3 comprises 13 residues. The V end lost 3 bases, the J end lost 2 bases, and 4 bases lay between the germline ends. The V gene's germline CDR1 is WNHNN and CDR2 SYGVQD (reference sequence). Here the CDR3 DNA reads TGCGCCAGCAGTGAACGAAACACCGGGGAGCTGTTTTTT. Amino acid sequence: CASSERNTGELFF.

The CDR3 nucleotides are TGTGCCACCAAGACAGGGAGAGAAGATACGCAGTATTTT. Protein sequence: CATKTGREDTQYF. The gene calls are TRBV27 and TRBJ2-3; 7 bases are a match to TRBD1. CDR3 length equals 13 residues. The V gene end was trimmed by 10 bases and the J gene end by 5 bases; junction bases not matched to a gene: 9. CDR1 is MNHEY and CDR2 is SMNVEV in the germline V gene (reference sequence).

J is TRBJ2-2 and V is TRBV7-9, with D perhaps given as TRBD1 or TRBD2 (5 bases each). The CDR3 is 14 amino acids. Germline loops: CDR1 SEHNR, CDR2 FQNEAQ (reference sequence). V was trimmed by 2 bases and J by 4 bases, leaving 8 bases between them. The CDR3 reads CASSLSGTTGELFF. The CDR3 coding sequence is TGTGCCAGCAGCTTATCGGGGACCACCGGGGAGCTGTTTTTT.

J is TRBJ1-2 and V is TRBV28; TRBD1 agrees at 12 bases. V lost 4 bases, J lost 6 bases, and 3 bases stayed unmatched. This CDR3 has 14 residues. Germline V CDR1 and CDR2: MDHEN, SYDVKM. CDR3 amino acids: CASSSGQGANGYTF. CDR3 DNA: TGTGCCAGCAGTTCGGGACAGGGGGCAAATGGCTACACCTTC.

This clone has only one observation. This chain uses TRBV21-1 with TRBJ2-7; TRBD2, the table's D call, lacks a check against the DNA. TRBV21-1 counts as a pseudogene. The CDR3 length is 19 residues. This CDR3 is CASSKARAGTTFFIYEQYF. The CDR3 nucleotides are TGTGCCAGCAGCAAAGCGCGCGCTGGGACTACCTTTTTTATCTACGAGCAGTACTTC.

The rearrangement uses TRBV10-3 and TRBJ2-3; TRBD2 matches 10 bases. J lost 3 bases, V lost 8 bases, and 5 bases had no gene match. The CDR3 loop spans 14 amino acids. The germline gives CDR1 ENHRY, CDR2 SYGVKD. The chain's CDR3 is CAIGSGGATDTQYF. CDR3 nucleotides: TGTGCCATCGGAAGCGGGGGGGCTACAGATACGCAGTATTTT.

The gene calls are TRBV28 and TRBJ2-7, with TRBD1 identical over 7 bases. The CDR3 spans 14 residues. Germline V CDR1 and CDR2: MDHEN, SYDVKM. The V and J ends lost 3 bases and 2 bases, in that order; junction bases with no gene match: 4. This CDR3 reads CASSFQGDPYEQYF. The CDR3 DNA reads TGTGCCAGCAGTTTTCAGGGGGACCCCTACGAGCAGTACTTC.

The V call is TRBV11-2, the J call TRBJ1-2; the D is unclear. V was pared by 0 bases and J by 14 bases, with 13 bases between. This CDR3 region has 12 residues. Germline CDR1 SGHAT, CDR2 FQNNGV. CDR3 sequence (DNA): TGTGCCAGCAGCTTAGATGAAGACGACGCAACCTTC. Its protein product is CASSLDEDDATF. The variable domain in full, completed from reference TRBV11-2 and TRBJ1-2, reads EAGVAQSPRYKIIEKRQSVAFWCNPISGHATLYWYQQILGQGPKLLIQFQNNGVVDDSQLPKDRFSAERLKGVDSTLKIQPAKLEDSAVYLCASSLDEDDATFGSGTRLTVV.

The rearrangement links TRBV25-1 to TRBJ2-4; D is possibly TRBD2 (6 bases). Per the germline V gene, CDR1 is MGHDK and CDR2 is SYGVNS. V dropped 6 bases and J dropped 0 bases, with 18 bases sitting between them. The CDR3 length is 17 residues. DNA for the CDR3: TGTGCCAGCAGCTTGACTAGTACCGAGTCAGCCAAAAACATTCAGTACTTC. Translated: CASSLTSTESAKNIQYF.

The V call is TRBV7-6, the J call TRBJ2-7; 7 positions agree with TRBD1. The trim removed 5 bases at V and 5 bases at J, leaving 12 bases unmatched. The CDR3 has 15 amino acids. CDR1 is SGHVS and CDR2 is FNYEAQ in the germline V gene. CDR3 residues: CASSLPGGLGHEQYF. CDR3 DNA sequence: TGTGCCAGCAGCCTCCCAGGGGGATTGGGCCACGAGCAGTACTTC.